The source of this TCR beta chain is a study of CD8+CD57+ T cells in acquired aplastic anemia (dated by TCRdb to the late 2010s). With respect to the entire study: A mean of about 3.2 ug of DNA, ranging from 0.2 to 27.4 ug, was extracted from sorted CD4+ and CD8+ cells. CD8+CD57+ expansion was defined as a frequency above the mean frequency observed in healthy subjects. On the study overall, not on this receptor specifically: Patients and healthy controls showed no significant difference in CD8+ Simpson's diversity (P=0.060). Twenty-nine CD8+ CDR3 sequences were shared between patients and controls but appeared highly expressed in patients and within their immunodominant clones.

Concerning this clonotype itself: Its antigen is still unknown. Base qualities are missing; no much larger clone stands one base away.

TCR beta VDJ combination and CDR3 sequence profiling used genomic DNA as the template. TCR repertoire sequencing was run on an Illumina HiSeq 2000. The published analysis was carried out like this. Repertoires were assessed using TRBV/TRBJ rearrangement plots, CDR3 size and DJ length profiles, and Simpson's diversity index. The immunodominant clone was defined as the most abundant DNA sequence in deep sequencing data. CDR3 amino acid sequences were screened for sharing across subjects and compared with published repertoires and the VDJdb database. TCRdb reanalyzed the raw reads on its own, using fastp at Q25 for trimming and MiXCR for clone calling, and kept in-frame beta chains. Duplicate CDR3 protein sequences are folded into a single record with the most common DNA and genes. The V and J calls follow TCRdb's processing rather than the paper's. Across this sample there are approximately 250,000 distinct CDR3 sequences, with 82% seen only once. Over 35% of the sample comes from the top ten.

Flow cytometry had shown CD8+CD57+ cell expansion in the patients selected for sequencing. All patients had severe acquired aplastic anemia diagnosed by International Study of Aplastic Anemia and Agranulocytosis and Camitta criteria. At the time blood was sampled, none of the patients had received any therapy. In the study, sorted CD4+ and CD8+ blood T cells from patients with severe aplastic anemia and from healthy subjects underwent deep sequencing of TCR repertoires. Patients were enrolled in the USA under clinicaltrials.gov protocols 00001620, 01623167, 00001397, 00071045, 00081523 and 00961064. Ficoll-Paque density gradient centrifugation was used to isolate peripheral blood mononuclear cells. Before DNA extraction, CD4+ and CD8+ T cells were sorted by FACS or by magnetic beads. Trimming takes 5 bases from V and 3 bases from J, and the germline ends sit 11 bases apart. Including the terminal cysteine and phenylalanine, the CDR3 comprises 13 residues. Solely the CDR3 DNA is kept, with 39 bases framed from the first base. According to the germline V gene (reference sequence), CDR1 reads LNHDA and CDR2 reads SQIVND.

In this chain, TRBV19 is recombined with TRBJ2-7; the D gene identity is not certain. The sample consisted of sorted CD4+, CD8+, or CD8+CD57+ T cells (not recorded which) from PBMCs. The source is a human donor with aplastic anemia. The nucleotide sequence is TGTGCCAGTAGTGGCCGGACCAGCTACGAGCAGTACTTC. This encodes CASSGRTSYEQYF.